This T cell receptor beta chain was sequenced during a study of blood T cell repertoires in COVID-19. Across the study: Specimens from acute and convalescent COVID-19 originated in the United States, Italy and Spain.

In the original workflow: The authors estimated nucleated cell counts from reference gene primer amplification. Using immunoSEQ multiplex PCR, the repertoire was profiled, and TCRdb retains in-frame clones only, with some absent. D and trimming were read from the DNA, whereas the V and J calls and clone size are those reported in that table. The sample has roughly 250,000 clones; 80% to 90% are singletons. This CDR3 is built from 14 residues. CDR1 is MNHNS and CDR2 is SASEGT in the germline V gene. The V gene lost 1 base and the J gene lost 1 base, with 7 bases spanning the gap. Living in roughly 25 US areas, the participants were between about 18 and 100 years of age. Participants were placed into cohorts based on the clinical history they reported.

The sequenced sample consisted of PBMCs or T cells enriched from blood (not recorded which). The V gene is TRBV6-1, the J gene TRBJ2-5; D is uncertain. The clonotype originates from a woman aged 25 to 45 with acute COVID-19. The CDR3 loop reads CASSEGGSQETQYF. The CDR3 bases are TGTGCCAGCAGTGAAGGAGGTAGCCAAGAGACCCAGTACTTC.